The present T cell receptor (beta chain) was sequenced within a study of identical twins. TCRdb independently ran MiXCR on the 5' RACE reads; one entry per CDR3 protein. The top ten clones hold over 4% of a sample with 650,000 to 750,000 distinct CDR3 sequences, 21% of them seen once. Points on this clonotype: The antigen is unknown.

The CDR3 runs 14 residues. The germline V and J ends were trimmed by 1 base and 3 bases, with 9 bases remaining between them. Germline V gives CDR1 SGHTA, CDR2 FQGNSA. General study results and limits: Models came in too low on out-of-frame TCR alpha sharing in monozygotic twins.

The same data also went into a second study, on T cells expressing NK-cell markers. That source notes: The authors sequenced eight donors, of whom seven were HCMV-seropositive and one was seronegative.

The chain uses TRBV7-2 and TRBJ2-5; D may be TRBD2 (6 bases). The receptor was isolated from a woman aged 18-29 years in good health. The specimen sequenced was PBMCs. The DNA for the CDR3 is TGTGCCAGCAGCTTAGTCTGGGGGGAAGAGACCCAGTACTTC. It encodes CASSLVWGEETQYF.